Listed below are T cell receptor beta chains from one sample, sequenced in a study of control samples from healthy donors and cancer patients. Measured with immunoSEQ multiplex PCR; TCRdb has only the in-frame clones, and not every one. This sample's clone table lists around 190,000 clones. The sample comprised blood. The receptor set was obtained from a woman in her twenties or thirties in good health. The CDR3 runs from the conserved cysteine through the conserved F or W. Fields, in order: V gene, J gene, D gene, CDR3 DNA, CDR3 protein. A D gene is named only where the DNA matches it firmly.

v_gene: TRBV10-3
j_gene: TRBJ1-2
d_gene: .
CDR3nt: TGTGCCATCGGCTCGGGGCTATATGGCTACACCTTC
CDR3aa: CAIGSGLYGYTF

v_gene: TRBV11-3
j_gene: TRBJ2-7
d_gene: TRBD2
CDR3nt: TGTGCCAGCAGTTCTCGACTAGCGGGGGAGGACGAGCAGTACTTC
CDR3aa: CASSSRLAGEDEQYF

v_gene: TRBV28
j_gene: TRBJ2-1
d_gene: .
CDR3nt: TGTGCCAGCAACTGGGGGGTCAGCTCCTACAATGAGCAGTTCTTC
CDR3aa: CASNWGVSSYNEQFF

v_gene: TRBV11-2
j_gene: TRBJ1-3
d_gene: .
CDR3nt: TGTGCCAGCAGCCCGGGAGGGTTCACTGGAAACACCATATATTTT
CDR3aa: CASSPGGFTGNTIYF

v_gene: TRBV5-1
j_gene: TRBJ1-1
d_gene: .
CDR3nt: TGCGCCAGCAGCTTTGGGAACACTGAAGCTTTCTTT
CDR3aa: CASSFGNTEAFF

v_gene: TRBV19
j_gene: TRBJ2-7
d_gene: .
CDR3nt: TGTGCCACCTCTGACAGTCCCTACGAGCAGTACTTC
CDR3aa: CATSDSPYEQYF

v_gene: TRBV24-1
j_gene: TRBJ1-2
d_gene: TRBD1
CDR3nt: TGTGCCACCAGTGACGCGACAGGGCCCTATGGCTACACCTTC
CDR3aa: CATSDATGPYGYTF

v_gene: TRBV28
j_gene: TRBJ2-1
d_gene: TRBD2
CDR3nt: TGTGCCACCCTGACTAGCGGGGATGAGCAGTTCTTC
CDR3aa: CATLTSGDEQFF

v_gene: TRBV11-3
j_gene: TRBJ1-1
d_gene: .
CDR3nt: TGTGCCAGCAGTCCACGGGGACCGAACACTGAAGCTTTCTTT
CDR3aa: CASSPRGPNTEAFF

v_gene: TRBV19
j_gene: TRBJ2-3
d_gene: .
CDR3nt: TGTGCCAGTAGTATTTGGGGGGGCACAGATACGCAGTATTTT
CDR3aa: CASSIWGGTDTQYF

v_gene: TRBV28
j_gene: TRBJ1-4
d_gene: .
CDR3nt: TGTGCCAGCAGCCAGTTTACAACTAATGAAAAACTGTTTTTT
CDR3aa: CASSQFTTNEKLFF

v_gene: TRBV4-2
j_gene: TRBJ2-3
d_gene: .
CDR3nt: TGTGCCAGCAGCCAAACGCTCTCGGGGTACATAATCACAGATACGCAGTATTTT
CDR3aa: CASSQTLSGYIITDTQYF

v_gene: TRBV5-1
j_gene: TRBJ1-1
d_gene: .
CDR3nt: TGCGCCAGCAGCTTGGACCCCCAGACTCGGGAAGCTTTCTTT
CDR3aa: CASSLDPQTREAFF

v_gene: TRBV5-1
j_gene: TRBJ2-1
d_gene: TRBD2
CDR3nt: TGCGCCAGCAGCAGCGGGGGGGCCGGGAATGAGCAGTTCTTC
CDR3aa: CASSSGGAGNEQFF

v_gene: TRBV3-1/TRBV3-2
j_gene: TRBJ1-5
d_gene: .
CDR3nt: TGTGCCAGCAGCCAAGATGGTTCGGGGTTTCAGCCCCAGCATTTT
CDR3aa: CASSQDGSGFQPQHF

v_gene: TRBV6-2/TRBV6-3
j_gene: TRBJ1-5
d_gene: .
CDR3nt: TGTGCCAGCAGTTACGCCCTCCGGGGTAGCAATCAGCCCCAGCATTTT
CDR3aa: CASSYALRGSNQPQHF

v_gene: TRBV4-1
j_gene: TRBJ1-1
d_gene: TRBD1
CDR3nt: TGCGCCAGCAGCCAAGCGGCAGGGGGAGCTTTCTTT
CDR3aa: CASSQAAGGAFF

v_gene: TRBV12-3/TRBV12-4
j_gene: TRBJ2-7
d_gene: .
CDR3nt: TGTGCCAGCAGTTTAGCGACCCTAGAAGAGCAGTACTTC
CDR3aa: CASSLATLEEQYF

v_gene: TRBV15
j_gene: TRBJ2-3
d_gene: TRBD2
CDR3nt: TGTGCCACCAGCAGATCCGCCGGGACTAGCGGCACAGATACGCAGTATTTT
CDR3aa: CATSRSAGTSGTDTQYF

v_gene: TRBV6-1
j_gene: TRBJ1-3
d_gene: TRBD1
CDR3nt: TGTGCCAGCAGTGAGGACAGGGGGTTCGGAAACACCATATATTTT
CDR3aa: CASSEDRGFGNTIYF

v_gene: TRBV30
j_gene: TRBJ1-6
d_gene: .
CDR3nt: TGTGCCTGGAGTGTACTATGTAGCTCCTATAATTCACCCCTCCACTTT
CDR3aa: CAWSVLCSSYNSPLHF

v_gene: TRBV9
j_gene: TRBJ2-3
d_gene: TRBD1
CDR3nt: TGTGCCAGCAGCGTAGGAGGGGGCGCAGATACGCAGTATTTT
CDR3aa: CASSVGGGADTQYF